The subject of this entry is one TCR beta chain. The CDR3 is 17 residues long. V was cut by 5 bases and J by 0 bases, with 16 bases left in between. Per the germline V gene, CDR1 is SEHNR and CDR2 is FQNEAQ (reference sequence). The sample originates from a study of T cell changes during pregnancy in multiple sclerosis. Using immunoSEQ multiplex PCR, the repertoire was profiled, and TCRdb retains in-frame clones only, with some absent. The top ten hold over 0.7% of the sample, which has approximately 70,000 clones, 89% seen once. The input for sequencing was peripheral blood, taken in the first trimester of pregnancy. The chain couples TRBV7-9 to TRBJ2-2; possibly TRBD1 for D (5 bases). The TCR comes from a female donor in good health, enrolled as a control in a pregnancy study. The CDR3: CASSGLWGGSNTGELFF. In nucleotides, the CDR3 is TGTGCCAGCAGCGGTTTGTGGGGCGGCTCGAACACCGGGGAGCTGTTTTTT.